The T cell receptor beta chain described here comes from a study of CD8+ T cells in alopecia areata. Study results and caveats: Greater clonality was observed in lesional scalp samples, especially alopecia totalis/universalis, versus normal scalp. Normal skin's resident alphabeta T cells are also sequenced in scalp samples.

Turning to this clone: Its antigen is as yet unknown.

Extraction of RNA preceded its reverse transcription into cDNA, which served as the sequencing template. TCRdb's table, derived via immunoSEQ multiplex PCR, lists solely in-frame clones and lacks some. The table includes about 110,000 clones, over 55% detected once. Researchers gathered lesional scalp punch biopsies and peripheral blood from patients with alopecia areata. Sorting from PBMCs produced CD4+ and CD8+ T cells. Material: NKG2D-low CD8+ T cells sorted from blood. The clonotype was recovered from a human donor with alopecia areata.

CDR3 DNA: TGTGCCAGCAGCTTAATTCCCGGACAGTCGAACACTGAAGCTTTCTTT. It translates to CASSLIPGQSNTEAFF. This chain connects TRBV13 to TRBJ1-1; tentatively, D is TRBD1 (6 bases). The CDR3 runs to 16 residues. From germline, CDR1 is PRHDT and CDR2 FYEKMQ (reference sequence). V was shortened by 2 bases and J by 1 base, with 14 bases between the two germline ends.